The 22 T cell receptor beta chains below all came from one sample that was sequenced in a study of blood T cell repertoires in COVID-19. Clones were read by immunoSEQ multiplex PCR, and TCRdb kept only the in-frame ones, dropping some. The data contain under 80,000 clones, around 89% of them seen just once; the ten biggest clones take up approximately 14%. Sequencing input: peripheral blood. The receptor source for this set is a man between 65 and 85 years old with active or convalescent COVID-19.

This chain connects TRBV5-4 to TRBJ1-1; TRBD1 might be the D (6 bases). The CDR3 runs 13 residues. Between the trimmed V and J ends, which lost 6 bases and 6 bases, there was a span of 15 bases. Looked up from germline, CDR1 is SGHNT and CDR2 is YYREEE (reference sequence). In DNA form, the CDR3 reads TGTGCCAGCACGTCAGGGGCTAAGGCTGAAGCTTTCTTT. Protein: CASTSGAKAEAFF.

This sequence joins TRBV5-4 and TRBJ1-2; possible D gene TRBD1, 5 bases. Germline V lookup: CDR1 SGHNT, CDR2 YYREEE (reference sequence). Deletions cut 3 bases from V and 2 bases from J, with 11 bases between. The CDR3 is 14 amino acids. CDR3 loop: CASSSAGRNYGYTF. CDR3 DNA sequence: TGTGCCAGCAGCTCAGCGGGACGGAACTATGGCTACACCTTC.

The rearrangement joins TRBV7-9 to TRBJ2-2; 16 bases line up with TRBD2. With 7 bases clipped from V and 4 bases from J, the junction kept 6 bases outside the gene matches. In germline, CDR1 is SEHNR, CDR2 FQNEAQ (reference sequence). The CDR3 is 17 amino acids. The CDR3 loop is CASTGTSGRAGTGELFF. Here the CDR3 DNA reads TGTGCCAGCACGGGGACTAGCGGGAGGGCGGGCACCGGGGAGCTGTTTTTT.

Only a few counts were recorded for this clone. J is TRBJ2-7 and V is TRBV27; 8 nucleotides agree with TRBD2. Per germline, CDR1 MNHEY and CDR2 SMNVEV (reference sequence). The length of the CDR3 is 15 residues. V shed 2 bases, J shed 3 bases, and the junction held 6 bases outside the gene matches. The CDR3 nucleotides are TGTGCCAGCAGTTTAGTTCTAGCGGGCCTCTACGAGCAGTACTTC. This translates into CASSLVLAGLYEQYF.

This rearrangement joins TRBV30 to TRBJ1-1; D may be TRBD1 (5 bases). Germline CDR1 and CDR2: GTSNPN and SVGIG (reference sequence). V lost 4 bases, J lost 1 base, and 13 bases lay in between. The CDR3 is made up of 14 amino acids. The CDR3 loop reads CAWTVGLPNTEAFF. The CDR3, as DNA: TGTGCCTGGACTGTGGGACTCCCGAACACTGAAGCTTTCTTT.

This rearrangement joins TRBV6-6 to TRBJ2-7; 11 nucleotides agree with TRBD1. Looked up from germline, CDR1 is MNHNY and CDR2 is SVGAGI (reference sequence). This CDR3 contains 21 residues. V shed 5 bases, J shed 3 bases, and the junction held 24 bases outside the gene matches. The chain's CDR3 is CASSHGNFPGQGVPVLYEQYF. CDR3 bases: TGTGCCAGCAGTCATGGAAACTTTCCGGGACAGGGGGTGCCCGTACTCTACGAGCAGTACTTC.

The V and J genes are TRBV9 and TRBJ2-1; D is possibly TRBD2 (5 bases). The CDR3 loop spans 15 amino acids. Germline-derived CDR1 and CDR2 are SGDLS and YYNGEE. Trimming left V 0 bases short and J 1 base short, with 8 bases between. This chain's CDR3 is CASSVEGASYNEQFF. In DNA, the CDR3 is TGTGCCAGCAGCGTAGAGGGAGCTTCCTACAATGAGCAGTTCTTC. Based on the CDR3 plus reference TRBV9 and TRBJ2-1, the full variable domain is DSGVTQTPKHLITATGQRVTLRCSPRSGDLSVYWYQQSLDQGLQFLIQYYNGEERAKGNILERFSAQQFPDLHSELNLSSLELGDSALYFCASSVEGASYNEQFFGPGTRLTVL.

This chain uses TRBV10-2 with TRBJ2-7, with 10 bases that match TRBD2. CDR1 WSHSY and CDR2 SAAADI come from the germline V gene. The CDR3 is made up of 14 amino acids. After removal of 6 bases from V and 5 bases from J, the junction contained 7 bases not matched to a gene. The CDR3: CASREGTSADEQYF. CDR3 DNA: TGCGCCAGCAGGGAGGGGACTAGCGCAGACGAGCAGTACTTC.

The chain has TRBV7-9 and TRBJ2-3; 9 positions agree with TRBD2. Per the germline V gene, CDR1 is SEHNR and CDR2 is FQNEAQ (reference sequence). Germline trimming cut 4 bases from V and 1 base from J; bases unmatched to any gene: 3. The CDR3 extends over 15 amino acids. DNA for the CDR3: TGTGCCAGCAGCTGGCTAGCGGGGCGCACAGATACGCAGTATTTT. It is translated as CASSWLAGRTDTQYF.

This clone has only one observation. This chain connects TRBV5-1 to TRBJ1-1; maybe TRBD1 (5 bases). The CDR3 consists of 14 residues. Germline CDR1 SGHRS, CDR2 YFSETQ. V was cut by 9 bases and J by 1 base, with 16 bases left in between. In DNA, the CDR3 is TGCGCCATCAAGGAGGGACCTTCGAACACTGAAGCTTTCTTT. This gives the protein CAIKEGPSNTEAFF. Combining the CDR3 with reference TRBV5-1 and TRBJ1-1 gives the whole variable domain KAGVTQTPRYLIKTRGQQVTLSCSPISGHRSVSWYQQTPGQGLQFLFEYFSETQRNKGNFPGRFSGRQFSNSRSEMNVSTLELGDSALYLCAIKEGPSNTEAFFGQGTRLTVV.

The gene calls are TRBV7-2 and TRBJ2-2; D is possibly TRBD2 (5 bases). The CDR3 length is 14 residues. Germline CDR1 and CDR2: SGHTA and FQGNSA. V lost 4 bases and J 6 bases, leaving 12 bases between the germline ends. CDR3 nucleotide sequence: TGTGCCAGCAGCTATAGCGCGTCCTCCGGGGAGCTGTTTTTT. It is translated as CASSYSASSGELFF.

The chain combines TRBV11-2 with TRBJ2-5, with 8 bases fitting TRBD1. The V gene's germline CDR1 is SGHAT and CDR2 FQNNGV. The CDR3 is 17 amino acids. The V gene end was trimmed by 1 base and the J gene end by 5 bases; junction bases not matched to a gene: 12. The CDR3 DNA reads as TGTGCCAGCAGCTTAGTGAATCCAGGGGGCGGGATGGAGACCCAGTACTTC. Its translation: CASSLVNPGGGMETQYF.

The chain is built from TRBV6-5 and TRBJ1-3; D is unresolved. The CDR3 extends over 16 amino acids. From germline, CDR1 is MNHEY and CDR2 SVGAGI. Trimming left V 0 bases short and J 4 bases short, with 13 bases between. CDR3: CASSYSQARPGNTIYF. CDR3 nucleotides: TGTGCCAGCAGTTACTCTCAGGCCCGTCCCGGAAACACCATATATTTT.

A single count supports this clone. Other DNA variants within this sample encode the same CDR3. The rearrangement joins TRBV9 to TRBJ2-1; 7 bases agree with TRBD2. Germline values: CDR1 SGDLS, CDR2 YYNGEE. The CDR3 is 15 residues long. J was trimmed by 0 bases and V by 3 bases; bases with no gene match: 3. The CDR3 DNA sequence: TGTGCCAGCAGCGCTAGCGGTAGCTCCTACAATGAGCAGTTCTTC. This translates into CASSASGSSYNEQFF.

The gene calls are TRBV15 and TRBJ2-3; 7 bases fit TRBD1. V trimming: 5 bases; J trimming: 0 bases; junction bases outside the gene matches: 5. The CDR3 sequence is 15 residues long. Germline assignment: CDR1 LNHNV and CDR2 YYDKDF (reference sequence). The CDR3 sequence is CATSRRDSSTDTQYF. In DNA form, the CDR3 reads TGTGCCACCAGCCGAAGGGACAGTAGCACAGATACGCAGTATTTT.

The chain couples TRBV5-5 to TRBJ2-7; 8 bases match TRBD1. The CDR3 sequence is 17 residues long. With V trimmed by 0 bases and J by 0 bases, 8 bases remained unmatched. Germline CDR1 is SGHKS and CDR2 is YYEKEE (reference sequence). CDR3 in amino acids: CASSLVVRTGSSYEQYF. CDR3 sequence (DNA): TGTGCCAGCAGCTTGGTCGTCCGGACAGGGAGCTCCTACGAGCAGTACTTC.

The chain combines TRBV10-3 with TRBJ2-2; the match to TRBD1 covers 11 bases. Germline V lookup: CDR1 ENHRY, CDR2 SYGVKD. The CDR3 spans 15 residues. V lost 6 bases, J lost 6 bases, and 6 bases stayed unmatched. For the CDR3, the DNA is TGTGCCATCAGGGACAGGGGGCAAGGCTCCGGGGAGCTGTTTTTT. Its protein is CAIRDRGQGSGELFF.

The chain employs TRBV5-1 and TRBJ1-2; possible D gene TRBD1, 5 bases. V was pared by 1 base and J by 6 bases, with 16 bases between. The CDR3 contains 15 residues. Per germline, CDR1 SGHRS and CDR2 YFSETQ. Written as DNA, the CDR3 is TGCGCCAGCAGCTTGCAGGGTACGCTATCTGATGGCTACACCTTC. Amino acids: CASSLQGTLSDGYTF.

This clone was seen just once. The chain links TRBV11-1 to TRBJ2-1, with 14 bases aligning to TRBD2. CDR3 length equals 13 residues. After removal of 5 bases from V and 11 bases from J, the junction contained 2 bases not matched to a gene. Germline CDR1 SGHAT, CDR2 FQDESV (reference sequence). The CDR3 DNA reads as TGTGCCAGCAGCCGGACTAGCGGGGGGAAGCAGTTCTTC. Encoded protein: CASSRTSGGKQFF.

The CDR3 region is CASSPNSRETQYF. In DNA, the CDR3 is TGTGCCAGCTCACCAAATAGTCGAGAGACCCAGTACTTC. The chain joins TRBV18 to TRBJ2-5, with unresolved D. Trimming left V 2 bases short and J 4 bases short, with 8 bases between. Germline loops: CDR1 KGHSH, CDR2 LQKENI. The CDR3 sequence is 13 residues long. The full variable domain, with the rest looked up from reference TRBV18 and TRBJ2-5, is NAGVMQNPRHLVRRRGQEARLRCSPMKGHSHVYWYRQLPEEGLKFMVYLQKENIIDESGMPKERFSAEFPKEGPSILRIQQVVRGDSAAYFCASSPNSRETQYFGPGTRLLVL.

The chain has TRBV15 and TRBJ1-5; D possibly corresponds to TRBD1 (5 bases). The CDR3 contains 14 residues. V lost 3 bases to trimming and J lost 4 bases, with 10 bases between them. Germline V gene lookup returns CDR1 LNHNV and CDR2 YYDKDF (reference sequence). This CDR3 is CATSSVGGNQPQHF. In DNA form, the CDR3 reads TGTGCCACCAGCAGCGTGGGGGGTAATCAGCCCCAGCATTTT.

The chain combines TRBV11-2 with TRBJ2-3, with TRBD2 matching over 7 bases. Losses at the gene ends were 3 bases for V and 1 base for J; bases not matched to a gene: 1. In germline, CDR1 is SGHAT, CDR2 FQNNGV. The CDR3 consists of 14 residues. The CDR3 region is CASSLSGGTDTQYF. The CDR3, as DNA: TGTGCCAGCAGCTTGAGCGGGGGCACAGATACGCAGTATTTT.